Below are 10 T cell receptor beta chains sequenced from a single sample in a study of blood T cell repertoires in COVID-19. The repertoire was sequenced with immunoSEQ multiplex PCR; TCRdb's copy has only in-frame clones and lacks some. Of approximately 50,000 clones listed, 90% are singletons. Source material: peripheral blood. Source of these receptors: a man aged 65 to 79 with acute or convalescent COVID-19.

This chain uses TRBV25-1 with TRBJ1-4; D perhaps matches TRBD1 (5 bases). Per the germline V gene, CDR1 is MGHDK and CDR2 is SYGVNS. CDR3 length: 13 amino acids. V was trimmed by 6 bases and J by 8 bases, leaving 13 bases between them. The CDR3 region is CASRSRVKEKLFF. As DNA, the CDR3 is TGTGCCAGCAGGAGCAGGGTTAAGGAAAAACTGTTTTTT.

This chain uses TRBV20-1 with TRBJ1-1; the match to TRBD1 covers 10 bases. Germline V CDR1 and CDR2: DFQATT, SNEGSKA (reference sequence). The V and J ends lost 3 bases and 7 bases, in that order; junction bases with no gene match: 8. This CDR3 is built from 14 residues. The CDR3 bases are TGCAGTGCTAGTGGTTTGGGACAGGGGTATGAAGCTTTCTTT. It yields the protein CSASGLGQGYEAFF.

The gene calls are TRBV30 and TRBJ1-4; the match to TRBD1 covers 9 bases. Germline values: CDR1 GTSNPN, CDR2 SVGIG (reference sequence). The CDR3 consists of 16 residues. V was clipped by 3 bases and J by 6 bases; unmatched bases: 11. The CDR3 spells CAWSPRTGDSYEKLFF. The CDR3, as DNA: TGTGCCTGGAGCCCACGGACAGGGGATTCTTATGAAAAACTGTTTTTT.

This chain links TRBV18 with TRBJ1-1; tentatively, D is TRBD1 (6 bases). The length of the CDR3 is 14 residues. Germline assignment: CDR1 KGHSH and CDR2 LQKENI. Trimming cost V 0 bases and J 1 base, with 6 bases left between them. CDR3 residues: CASSPPGQNTEAFF. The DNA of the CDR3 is TGTGCCAGCTCACCACCGGGACAGAACACTGAAGCTTTCTTT. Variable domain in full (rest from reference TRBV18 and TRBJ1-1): NAGVMQNPRHLVRRRGQEARLRCSPMKGHSHVYWYRQLPEEGLKFMVYLQKENIIDESGMPKERFSAEFPKEGPSILRIQQVVRGDSAAYFCASSPPGQNTEAFFGQGTRLTVV.

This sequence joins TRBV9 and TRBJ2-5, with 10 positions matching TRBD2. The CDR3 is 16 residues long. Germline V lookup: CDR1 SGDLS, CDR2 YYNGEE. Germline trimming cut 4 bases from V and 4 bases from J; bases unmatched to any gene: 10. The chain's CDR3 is CASSPRERGGRETQYF. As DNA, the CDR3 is TGTGCCAGCAGCCCGAGAGAGCGGGGGGGCCGAGAGACCCAGTACTTC.

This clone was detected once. The CDR3 DNA follows: TGTGCCACCAGCATGGACAGGGGCTACGAGCAGTACTTC. This translates into CATSMDRGYEQYF. The chain joins TRBV15 to TRBJ2-7; 9 bases fit TRBD1. V shed 4 bases and J 3 bases; nucleotides not matched to a gene: 1. Germline CDR1 is LNHNV and CDR2 is YYDKDF (reference sequence). This CDR3 contains 13 residues. Drawing the rest from reference TRBV15 and TRBJ2-7, the complete variable domain is DAMVIQNPRYQVTQFGKPVTLSCSQTLNHNVMYWYQQKSSQAPKLLFHYYDKDFNNEADTPDNFQSRRPNTSFCFLDIRSPGLGDTAMYLCATSMDRGYEQYFGPGTRLTVT.

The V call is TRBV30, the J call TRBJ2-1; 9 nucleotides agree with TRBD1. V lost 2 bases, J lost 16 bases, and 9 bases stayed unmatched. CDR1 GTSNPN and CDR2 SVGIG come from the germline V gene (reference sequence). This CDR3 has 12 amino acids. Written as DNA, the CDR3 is TGTGCCTGGAGTACTACCGGGACAGGGATTTTCTTC. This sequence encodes CAWSTTGTGIFF.

The CDR3 loop is CASAPRAGASGNTIYF. The CDR3 DNA follows: TGTGCCAGCGCCCCTCGGGCGGGGGCGAGTGGAAACACCATATATTTT. The rearrangement uses TRBV7-8 and TRBJ1-3, with D possibly being TRBD1 (6 bases). Germline V gives CDR1 SGHVS, CDR2 FQNEAQ. The V end lost 8 bases, the J end lost 3 bases, and 20 bases lay between the germline ends. The CDR3 spans 16 residues. The entire variable domain, with the rest obtained from reference TRBV7-8 and TRBJ1-3, is as follows: GAGVSQSPRYKVAKRGQDVALRCDPISGHVSLFWYQQALGQGPEFLTYFQNEAQLDKSGLPSDRFFAERPEGSVSTLKIQRTQQEDSAVYLCASAPRAGASGNTIYFGEGSWLTVV.

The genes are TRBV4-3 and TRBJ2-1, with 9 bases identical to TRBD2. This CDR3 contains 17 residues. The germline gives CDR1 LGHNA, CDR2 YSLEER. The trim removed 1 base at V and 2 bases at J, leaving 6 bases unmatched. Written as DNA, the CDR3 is TGCGCCAGCAGCCAAGCTGGCGGGGGGGCCCCCTACAATGAGCAGTTCTTC. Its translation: CASSQAGGGAPYNEQFF.

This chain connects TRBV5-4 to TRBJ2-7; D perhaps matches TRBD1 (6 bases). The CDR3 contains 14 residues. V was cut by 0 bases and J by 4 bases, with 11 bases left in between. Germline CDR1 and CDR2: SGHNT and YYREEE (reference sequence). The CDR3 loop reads CASSLDRDPYEQYF. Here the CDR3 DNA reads TGTGCCAGCAGCTTGGACAGGGACCCATACGAGCAGTACTTC.